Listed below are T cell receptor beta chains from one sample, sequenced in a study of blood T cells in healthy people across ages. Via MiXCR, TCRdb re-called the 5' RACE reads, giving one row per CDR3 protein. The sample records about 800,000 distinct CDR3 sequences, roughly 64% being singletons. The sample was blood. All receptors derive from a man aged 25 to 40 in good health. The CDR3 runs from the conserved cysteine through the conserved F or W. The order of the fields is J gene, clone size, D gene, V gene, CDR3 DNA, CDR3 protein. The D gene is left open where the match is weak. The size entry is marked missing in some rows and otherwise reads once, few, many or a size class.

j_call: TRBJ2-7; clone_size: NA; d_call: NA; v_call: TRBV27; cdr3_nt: TGTGCCAGCAGTTTATCGGGACACCTCTACGAGCAGTACTTC; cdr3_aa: CASSLSGHLYEQYF
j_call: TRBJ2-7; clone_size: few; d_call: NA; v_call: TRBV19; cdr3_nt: TGTGCCAGTAGTCAAGGACAGAGCTCCTACGAGCAGTACTTC; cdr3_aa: CASSQGQSSYEQYF
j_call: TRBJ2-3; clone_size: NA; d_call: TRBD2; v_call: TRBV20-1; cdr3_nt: TGCAGTGCTAGAGGAATGCTAGCGGGGGGGGCAGATACGCAGTATTTT; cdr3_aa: CSARGMLAGGADTQYF
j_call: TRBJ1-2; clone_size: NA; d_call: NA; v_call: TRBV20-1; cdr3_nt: TGCGCCTTTCTCACAGGGAACTATGGCTACACCTTC; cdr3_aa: CAFLTGNYGYTF
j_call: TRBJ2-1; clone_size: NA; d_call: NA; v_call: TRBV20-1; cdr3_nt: TGCAGTGCTAGAGGGGTGTCACCTAGGTACAATGAGCAGTTCTTC; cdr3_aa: CSARGVSPRYNEQFF
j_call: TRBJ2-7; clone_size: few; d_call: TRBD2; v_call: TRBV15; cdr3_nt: TGTGCCACCAGCACGCAGCTAGCGGGAGGATGGTTCGAGCAGTACTTC; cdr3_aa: CATSTQLAGGWFEQYF
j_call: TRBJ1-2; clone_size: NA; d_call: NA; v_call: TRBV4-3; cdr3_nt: TGCGCCAGCAGCACGCAATCAGGGGCAGGGGGCTACACCTTC; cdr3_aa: CASSTQSGAGGYTF
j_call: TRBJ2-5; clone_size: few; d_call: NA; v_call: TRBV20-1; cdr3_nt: TGCAGTGTCCCCCCCGGTGGGCTACCGAAGGAGACCCAGTACTTC; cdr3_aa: CSVPPGGLPKETQYF
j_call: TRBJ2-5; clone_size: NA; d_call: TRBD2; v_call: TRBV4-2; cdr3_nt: TGTGCCAGCAGCCGAAAATCCTCAGCGGGGGCCCTCCAAGAGACCCAGTACTTC; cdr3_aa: CASSRKSSAGALQETQYF
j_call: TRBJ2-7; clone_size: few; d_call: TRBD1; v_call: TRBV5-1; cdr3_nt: TGCGCCAGCAGCCCCCGACAGGGGAACTCCTACGAGCAGTACTTC; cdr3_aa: CASSPRQGNSYEQYF
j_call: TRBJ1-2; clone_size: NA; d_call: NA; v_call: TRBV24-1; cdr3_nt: TGTGCCACCAGTGATCCCCACAGTGATGGCTACACCTTC; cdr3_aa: CATSDPHSDGYTF
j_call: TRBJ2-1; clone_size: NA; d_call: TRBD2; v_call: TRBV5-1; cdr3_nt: TGCGCCAGCAGCATTGAACTAGCGGGAGTTGGCAATGAGCAGTTCTTC; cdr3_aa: CASSIELAGVGNEQFF
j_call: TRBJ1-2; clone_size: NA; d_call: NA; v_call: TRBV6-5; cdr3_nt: TGTGCCAGCAGCAACGGGGGGGTGCGCGGCTACACCTTC; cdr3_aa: CASSNGGVRGYTF
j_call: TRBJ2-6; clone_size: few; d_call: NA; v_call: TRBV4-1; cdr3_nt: TGCGCCAGCTCGACTATCGCGGAAAGCTCTGGGGCCAACGTCCTGACTTTC; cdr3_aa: CASSTIAESSGANVLTF
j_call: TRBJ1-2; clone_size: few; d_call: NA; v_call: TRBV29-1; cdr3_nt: TGCAGCGTTGATGTGGGGGAAGCTAACTATGGCTACACCTTC; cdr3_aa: CSVDVGEANYGYTF
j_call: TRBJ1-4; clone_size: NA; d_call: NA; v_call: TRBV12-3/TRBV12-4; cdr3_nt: TGTGCCAGCAGTTTAAGTGAAAAACTGTTTTTT; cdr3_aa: CASSLSEKLFF
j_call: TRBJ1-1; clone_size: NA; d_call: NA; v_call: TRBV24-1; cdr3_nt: TGTGCCCCTACCGGGGCGAGAATCACTGAAGCTTTCTTT; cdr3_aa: CAPTGARITEAFF
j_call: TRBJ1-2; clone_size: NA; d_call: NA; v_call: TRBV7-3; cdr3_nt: TGTGCCAGCAGCTTAACGTTAAAGGCAAGATGGCTTTATGGCTACACCTTC; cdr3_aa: CASSLTLKARWLYGYTF
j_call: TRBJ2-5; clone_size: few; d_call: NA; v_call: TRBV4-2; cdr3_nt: TGTGCCAGCAGCCAACCGGGGGAAGAGACCCAGTACTTC; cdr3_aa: CASSQPGEETQYF
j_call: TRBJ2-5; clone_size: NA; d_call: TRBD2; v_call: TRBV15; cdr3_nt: TGTGCCACCAGCAGAGATCGGCGGGAGAGGGAGACCCAGTACTTC; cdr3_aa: CATSRDRRERETQYF
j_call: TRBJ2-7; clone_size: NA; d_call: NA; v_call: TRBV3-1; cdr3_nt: TGTGCCAGCAGCCAGTTACCCTTGAGCTCCTACGAGCAGTACTTC; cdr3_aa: CASSQLPLSSYEQYF
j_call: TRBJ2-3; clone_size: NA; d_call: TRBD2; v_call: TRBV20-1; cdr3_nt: TGCAGTGCTCTTAGCGGGGGGCGGGCAGATACGCAGTATTTT; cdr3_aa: CSALSGGRADTQYF
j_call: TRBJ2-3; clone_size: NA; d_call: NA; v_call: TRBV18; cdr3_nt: TGTGCCAGCTCACCATTGGACGGCGATACGCAGTATTTT; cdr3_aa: CASSPLDGDTQYF
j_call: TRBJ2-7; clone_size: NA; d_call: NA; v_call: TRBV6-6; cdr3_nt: TGTGCCAGCAGTTACTCGCTCCAGTCAAGGGACGAGCAGTACTTC; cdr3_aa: CASSYSLQSRDEQYF
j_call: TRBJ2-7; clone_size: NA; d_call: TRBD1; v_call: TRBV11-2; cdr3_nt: TGTGCCAGCAGCGTAGGGACAGTCGAGCAGTACTTC; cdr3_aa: CASSVGTVEQYF
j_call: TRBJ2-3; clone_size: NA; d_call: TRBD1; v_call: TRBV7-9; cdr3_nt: TGTGCCAGCAGCTTATCGTCGACAGGGCCTACGCAGTATTTT; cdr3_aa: CASSLSSTGPTQYF
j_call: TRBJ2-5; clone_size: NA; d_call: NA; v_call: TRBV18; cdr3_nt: TGTGCCAGCTCACCACCGAGTCAACAAGAGACCCAGTACTTC; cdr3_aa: CASSPPSQQETQYF
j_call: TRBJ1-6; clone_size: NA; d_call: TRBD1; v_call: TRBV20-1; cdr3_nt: TGCAGTGCTCCCTCAGGGGGCACTGGGTATTCACCCCTCCACTTT; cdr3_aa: CSAPSGGTGYSPLHF
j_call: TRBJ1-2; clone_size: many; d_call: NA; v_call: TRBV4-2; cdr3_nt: TGTGCCAGCAGCCAAGCAGGGAACTATGGCTACACCTTC; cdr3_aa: CASSQAGNYGYTF
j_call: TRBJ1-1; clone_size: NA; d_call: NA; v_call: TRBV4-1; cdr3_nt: TGCGCCAGCAGCCAAAGGTTATCGAACACTGAAGCTTTCTTT; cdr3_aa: CASSQRLSNTEAFF
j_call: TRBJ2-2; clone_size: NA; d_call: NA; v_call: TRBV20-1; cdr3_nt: TGCAGTGCTAGAGATTTTCTTAACACCGGGGAGCTGTTTTTT; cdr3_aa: CSARDFLNTGELFF
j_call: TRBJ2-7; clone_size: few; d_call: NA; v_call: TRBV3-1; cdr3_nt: TGTGCCAGCAGCCGAAACACCGAGCAGTACTTC; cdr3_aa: CASSRNTEQYF
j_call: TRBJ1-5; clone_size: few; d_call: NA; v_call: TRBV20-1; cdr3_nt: TGCAGTGCTAGAGGACAGACCCATCAGCCCCAGCATTTT; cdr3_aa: CSARGQTHQPQHF
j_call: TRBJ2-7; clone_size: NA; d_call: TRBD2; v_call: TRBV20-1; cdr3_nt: TGCAGTGCTAGAGACCGGACGCTAGCGGGGGCAACCTACGAGCAGTACTTC; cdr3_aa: CSARDRTLAGATYEQYF
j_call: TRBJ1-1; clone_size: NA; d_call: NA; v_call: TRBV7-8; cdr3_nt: TGTGCCAGCAGCTTAGAATGGGCAGGGAACACTGAAGCTTTCTTT; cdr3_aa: CASSLEWAGNTEAFF
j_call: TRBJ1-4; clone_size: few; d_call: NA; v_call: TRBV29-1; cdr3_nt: TGCAGCGTGGCTAATACAGGGAGTGAAAAACTGTTTTTT; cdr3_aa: CSVANTGSEKLFF
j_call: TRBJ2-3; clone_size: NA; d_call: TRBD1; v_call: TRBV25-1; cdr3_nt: TGTGCCAGCACCGACGACAGGGGGCTACGTCGTAATACGCAGTATTTT; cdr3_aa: CASTDDRGLRRNTQYF
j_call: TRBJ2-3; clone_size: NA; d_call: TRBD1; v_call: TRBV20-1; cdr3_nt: TGCAGTGCTAGAGGACAGGGGTTGACGGATACGCAGTATTTT; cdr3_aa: CSARGQGLTDTQYF
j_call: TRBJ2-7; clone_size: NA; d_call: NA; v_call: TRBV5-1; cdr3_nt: TGCGCCAGCAACCTATTCCCCGGTGGGGAAGACGAGCAGTACTTC; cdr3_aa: CASNLFPGGEDEQYF
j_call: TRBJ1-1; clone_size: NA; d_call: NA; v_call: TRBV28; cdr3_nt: TGTGCCAGCAGGCGGACAGCGAACACTGAAGCTTTCTTT; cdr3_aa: CASRRTANTEAFF